This T cell receptor (beta chain) was documented in a study of cytomegalovirus exposure and HLA in healthy donors. Overall study results and limits: When a later analysis was performed, an Asian-associated ancestry cluster reportedly had fewer N-insertions than the roughly 700-donor mean. Exclusion as indistinguishable affected some V segments, including TRBV6-2 and TRBV6-3.

Regarding this clone: Its antigen remains unidentified.

The ends were cut back, 0 bases at V and 11 bases at J, with 10 bases in the middle. This CDR3 is built from 13 residues. The germline CDR1 and CDR2 sequences are SGHVS and FNYEAQ. With 60 Vbeta and 13 Jbeta primers, the PCR was carried out. Generated by immunoSEQ multiplex PCR, the TCRdb table keeps only in-frame clones and is missing some. The table records some 180,000 clones, roughly four fifths of them present only once. Nominally healthy donors provided the samples, though records likely missed some immune exposures. Sequenced sample: PBMCs. The chain employs TRBV7-6 and TRBJ1-4; tentative D call: TRBD1 (6 bases). The sequence came from a woman aged 18-29 years in good health and CMV-seronegative. DNA of the CDR3: TGTGCCAGCAGCTTAGCGGAGACAGGCAAACTGTTTTTT. Its translation is CASSLAETGKLFF.